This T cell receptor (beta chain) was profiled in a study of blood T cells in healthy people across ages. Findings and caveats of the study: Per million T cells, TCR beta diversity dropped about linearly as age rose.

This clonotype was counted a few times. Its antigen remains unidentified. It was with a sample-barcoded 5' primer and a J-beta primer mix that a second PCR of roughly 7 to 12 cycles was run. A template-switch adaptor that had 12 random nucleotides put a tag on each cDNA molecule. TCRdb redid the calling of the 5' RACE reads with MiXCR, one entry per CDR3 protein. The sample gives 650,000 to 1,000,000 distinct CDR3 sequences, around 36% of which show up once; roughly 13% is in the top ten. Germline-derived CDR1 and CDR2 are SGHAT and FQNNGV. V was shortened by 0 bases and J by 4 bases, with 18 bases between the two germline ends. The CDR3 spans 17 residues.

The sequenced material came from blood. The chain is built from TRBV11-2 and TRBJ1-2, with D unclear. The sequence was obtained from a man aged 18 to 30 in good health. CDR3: CASSLEVRTDGTYGYTF. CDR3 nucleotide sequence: TGTGCCAGCAGCTTAGAAGTCCGCACGGACGGAACCTATGGCTACACCTTC.